These 9 T cell receptor beta chains came from one sample sequenced in a study of Graves' ophthalmopathy and Graves' hyperthyroidism (dated 2018 in TCRdb). Sequencer: Illumina HiSeq 2000. For repertoire sequencing, TCR beta CDR3 regions were amplified from RNA transcripts. HTBI primers and the Qiagen OneStep RT-PCR kit were used in a first-round RT-PCR, which was followed by a second-round multiplex PCR, size selection and purification. Using fastp at Q25 and MiXCR, TCRdb reprocessed the public reads and kept productive beta chains. Every distinct CDR3 protein forms one entry, paired with its most common genes and DNA. The sample data list about 500,000 distinct CDR3 sequences, and around 15% of these were observed just once. The ten largest clones take up approximately 9.8% of the sample. The sequenced sample was blood. The receptor source for this set is a woman in her thirties with Graves' ophthalmopathy. Donor details come from another sample of the same person, matched by shared clones.

This clonotype was counted many times. V gene TRBV11-2 combines with J gene TRBJ2-7; 7 bases match TRBD2. V dropped 1 base and J dropped 0; count of bases not matched to a gene: 3. The V gene's germline CDR1 is SGHAT and CDR2 FQNNGV. The CDR3 is 15 residues long. The CDR3 bases are TGTGCCAGCAGCTTAGGTGGGACTACCTCCTACGAGCAGTACTTC. Translated: CASSLGGTTSYEQYF.

This clonotype was seen ten or more times. The V call is TRBV5-1, the J call TRBJ2-5; D unresolved. V was cut by 2 bases and J by 5 bases, with 13 bases left in between. The length of the CDR3 is 14 residues. Germline-derived CDR1 and CDR2 are SGHRS and YFSETQ. CDR3 DNA sequence: TGCGCCAGCAGCTTAGCGTCCAAGACGGAGACCCAGTACTTC. It translates to CASSLASKTETQYF.

This clonotype was seen many times. This sequence joins TRBV10-3 and TRBJ1-1; D possibly corresponds to TRBD1 (5 bases). Trimming stripped 10 bases from V and 4 bases from J, with 19 bases between. CDR1 is ENHRY, CDR2 SYGVKD, per germline. This CDR3 has 14 residues. The CDR3 spells CATNTGTTTTEAFF. The CDR3 DNA follows: TGTGCCACCAATACCGGGACGACAACCACTGAAGCTTTCTTT.

This clonotype was counted many times. This chain links TRBV6-2 or TRBV6-3 with TRBJ2-7, with a weak D call TRBD1 (6 bases). The CDR3 has 15 amino acids. Germline-derived CDR1 and CDR2 are MNHEY and SVGEGT. V lost 5 bases and J lost 2, with 16 bases in between. CDR3 loop: CASSPIYRVTYEQYF. The CDR3 DNA is TGTGCCAGCAGTCCAATCTACAGGGTAACCTACGAGCAGTACTTC.

The sample holds many counts of this clonotype. The chain links TRBV28 to TRBJ1-5; tentatively, D is TRBD1 (5 bases). Germline values: CDR1 MDHEN, CDR2 SYDVKM. V was trimmed by 3 bases and J by 1 base, leaving 22 bases between them. This CDR3 is built from 19 residues. The DNA for the CDR3 is TGTGCCAGCAGTTTTACCCCCGCGGGGAAGGGGTGGAGCAATCAGCCCCAGCATTTT. This gives the protein CASSFTPAGKGWSNQPQHF.

The sample holds many counts of this clonotype. This sequence joins TRBV4-2 and TRBJ1-2, with a possible D match to TRBD1 (5 bases). Germline loops: CDR1 LGHNA, CDR2 YNFKEQ. Trimming removed 4 bases at V and 6 bases at J, with 27 bases between. The length of the CDR3 is 18 residues. The CDR3 sequence is CASSRGGARTQRTDGYTF. The CDR3 DNA reads TGTGCCAGCAGCCGAGGAGGGGCACGCACCCAAAGGACTGATGGCTACACCTTC.

Concerning this clonotype: This may be a read error: a much more frequent sequence differs by one nucleotide. V usage is TRBV29-1 and J usage is TRBJ2-7; TRBD2 is a possible D gene (5 bases). Trimming shortened V by 3 bases and J by 9 bases, and 18 bases separated the two germline ends. Germline V gene lookup returns CDR1 SQVTM and CDR2 ANQGSEA. This CDR3 region has 13 residues. The CDR3 DNA is TGCAGCGTTGAGCCGGGGTATTCGGACGTGCAGTACTTC. This codes for CSVEPGYSDVQYF.

In the case of this clonotype: With a much larger clone just one base away, this may be a read error. The rearrangement links TRBV13 to TRBJ1-1, with D perhaps matching TRBD1 (6 bases). This CDR3 has 13 amino acids. In germline, CDR1 is PRHDT, CDR2 FYEKMQ (reference sequence). Here the CDR3 DNA reads TGTGCCAGCACCCGAGGACAGACTGAGATAGCTTGCTTT. Translation gives CASTRGQTEIACF. Together with reference TRBV13 and TRBJ1-1, the CDR3 gives the full variable domain: AAGVIQSPRHLIKEKRETATLKCYPIPRHDTVYWYQQGPGQDPQFLISFYEKMQSDKGSIPDRFSAQQFSDYHSELNMSSLELGDSALYFCASTRGQTEIACFGQGTRLTVV.

At least ten counts were recorded for this clonotype. The CDR3 region has the DNA TGTGCCTCCCACGGGGACGGGGCCAACGTCCTGACTTTC. It is translated as CASHGDGANVLTF. This chain joins TRBV30 and TRBJ2-6, with D perhaps TRBD1 or TRBD2 (5 bases each). V shed 7 bases and J shed 4 bases, with 11 bases lying between them. The CDR3 consists of 13 residues. Per germline, CDR1 GTSNPN and CDR2 SVGIG (reference sequence).